This T cell receptor (beta chain) was captured in a study of blood T cell repertoires in COVID-19. Study-level background: COVID-19 samples, acute and convalescent, were from the United States, Italy and Spain.

The CDR3 extends over 13 amino acids. Between the trimmed V and J ends, which lost 6 bases and 1 base, there was a span of 9 bases. Libraries were prepared by immunoSEQ multiplex PCR; TCRdb keeps only in-frame clonotypes and omits some of them. Of tens of thousands of clones in the sample, 82% were seen once. The source of this sequence is a human donor in a cohort sampled during active COVID-19. Sequencing was done on a sample of peripheral blood. The chain couples TRBV12-3 or TRBV12-4 to TRBJ1-1; D call uncertain. The CDR3 protein is CASRKLKNTEAFF. The CDR3 coding sequence is TGTGCCAGCAGAAAACTCAAGAACACTGAAGCTTTCTTT.